This TCR beta chain was sequenced during a study of spatial heterogeneity in lung cancer. This clonotype showed up just a few times. This CDR3 is built from 17 residues. J lost 4 bases, V lost 4 bases, and 13 bases had no gene match. Looked up from germline, CDR1 is MGHRA and CDR2 is YSYEKL. In TCRdb, the 5' RACE reads were re-called with MiXCR into one record per CDR3 protein. The data show over 85,000 distinct CDR3 sequences, less than 20% seen once. Noted time point: blood at routine non-recurrence follow-up after resection. Sequencing used PBMCs, obtained at follow-up. The receptor's source is a male donor with early-stage non-small cell lung cancer. V and J are TRBV4-1 and TRBJ1-5, with 7 bases identical to TRBD1. This CDR3 reads CASSPSGTPRGNQPQHF. The CDR3, as DNA: TGCGCCAGCAGCCCCTCGGGGACCCCCAGGGGGAATCAGCCCCAGCATTTT.